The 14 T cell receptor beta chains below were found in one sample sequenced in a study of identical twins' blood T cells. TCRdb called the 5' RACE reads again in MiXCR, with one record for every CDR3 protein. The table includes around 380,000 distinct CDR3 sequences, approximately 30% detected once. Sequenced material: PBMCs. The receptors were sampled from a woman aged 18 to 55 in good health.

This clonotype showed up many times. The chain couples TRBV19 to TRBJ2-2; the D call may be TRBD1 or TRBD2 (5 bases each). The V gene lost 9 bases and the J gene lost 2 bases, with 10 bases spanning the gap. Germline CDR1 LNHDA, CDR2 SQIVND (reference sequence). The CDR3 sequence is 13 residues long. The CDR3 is CASGTVNTGELFF. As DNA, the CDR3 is TGTGCCAGCGGGACGGTTAACACCGGGGAGCTGTTTTTT.

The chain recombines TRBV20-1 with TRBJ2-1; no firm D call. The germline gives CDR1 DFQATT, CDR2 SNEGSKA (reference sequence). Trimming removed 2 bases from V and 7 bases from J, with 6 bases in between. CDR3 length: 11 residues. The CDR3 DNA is TGCAGTGCTAGAATCGGGAATGAGCAGTTCTTC. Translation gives CSARIGNEQFF.

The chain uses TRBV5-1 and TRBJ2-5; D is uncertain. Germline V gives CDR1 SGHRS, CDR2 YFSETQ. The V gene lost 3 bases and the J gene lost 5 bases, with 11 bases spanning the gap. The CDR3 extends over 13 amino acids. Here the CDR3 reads CASSYTPRETQYF. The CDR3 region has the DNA TGCGCCAGCAGCTATACCCCCAGGGAGACCCAGTACTTC.

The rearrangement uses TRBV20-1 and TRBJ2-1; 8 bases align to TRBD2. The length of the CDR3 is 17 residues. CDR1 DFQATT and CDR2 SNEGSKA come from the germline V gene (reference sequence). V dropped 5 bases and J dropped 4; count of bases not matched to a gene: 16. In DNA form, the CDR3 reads TGCAGTGCTTGGATGGGGAGGCGGGGGGCCCCTTACAATGAGCAGTTCTTC. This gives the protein CSAWMGRRGAPYNEQFF.

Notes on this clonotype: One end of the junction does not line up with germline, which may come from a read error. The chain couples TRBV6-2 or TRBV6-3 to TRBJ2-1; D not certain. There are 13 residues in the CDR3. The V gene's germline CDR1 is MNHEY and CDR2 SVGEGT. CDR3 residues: CVSRKDGSNEQFF. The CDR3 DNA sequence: TGTGTCAGCAGAAAGGACGGCAGCAATGAGCAGTTCTTC.

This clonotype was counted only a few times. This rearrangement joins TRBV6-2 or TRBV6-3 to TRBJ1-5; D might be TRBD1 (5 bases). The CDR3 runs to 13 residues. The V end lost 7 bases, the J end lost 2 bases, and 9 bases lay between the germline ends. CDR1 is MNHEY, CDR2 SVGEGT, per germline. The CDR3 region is CASMVGGNQPQHF. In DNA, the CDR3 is TGTGCCAGCATGGTAGGGGGCAATCAGCCCCAGCATTTT.

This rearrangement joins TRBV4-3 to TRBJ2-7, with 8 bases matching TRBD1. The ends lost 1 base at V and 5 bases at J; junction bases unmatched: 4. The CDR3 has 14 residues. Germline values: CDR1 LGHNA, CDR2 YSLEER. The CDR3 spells CASSQGTGYHEQYF. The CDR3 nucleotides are TGCGCCAGCAGCCAAGGGACAGGGTACCACGAGCAGTACTTC.

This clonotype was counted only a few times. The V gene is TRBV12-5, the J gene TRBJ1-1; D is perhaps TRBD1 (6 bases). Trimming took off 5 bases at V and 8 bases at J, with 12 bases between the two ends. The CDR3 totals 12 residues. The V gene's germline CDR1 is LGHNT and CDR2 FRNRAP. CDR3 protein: CASGPDRREAFF. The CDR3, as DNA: TGTGCTAGTGGTCCCGACAGGAGAGAAGCTTTCTTT.

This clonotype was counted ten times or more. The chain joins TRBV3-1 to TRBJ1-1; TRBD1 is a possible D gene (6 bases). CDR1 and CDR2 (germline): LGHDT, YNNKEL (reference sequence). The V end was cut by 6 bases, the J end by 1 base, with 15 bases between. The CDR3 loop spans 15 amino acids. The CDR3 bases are TGTGCCAGCAGTGGGGAACAGGGACCGAACACTGAAGCTTTCTTT. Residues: CASSGEQGPNTEAFF.

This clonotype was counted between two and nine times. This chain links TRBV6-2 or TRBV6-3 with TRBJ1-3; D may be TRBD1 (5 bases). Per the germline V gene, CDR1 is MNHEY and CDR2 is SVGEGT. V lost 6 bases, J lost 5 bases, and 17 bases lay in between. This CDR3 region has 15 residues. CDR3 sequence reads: CASSRADRIRNTIYF. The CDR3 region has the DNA TGTGCCAGCAGCCGAGCCGACAGAATAAGAAACACCATATATTTT.

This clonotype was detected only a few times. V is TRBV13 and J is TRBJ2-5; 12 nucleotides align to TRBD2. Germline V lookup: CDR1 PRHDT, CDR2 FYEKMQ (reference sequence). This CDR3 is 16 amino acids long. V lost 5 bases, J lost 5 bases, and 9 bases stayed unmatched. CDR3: CASSRRTSGTDETQYF. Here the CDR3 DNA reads TGTGCCAGCAGCCGTCGGACTAGCGGGACTGACGAGACCCAGTACTTC.

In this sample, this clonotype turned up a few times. The CDR3 is CASSAQGDNSPLHF. As DNA, the CDR3 is TGTGCCAGCAGCGCACAGGGAGATAATTCACCCCTCCACTTT. The gene calls are TRBV2 and TRBJ1-6; D may be TRBD1 (6 bases). Trimming stripped 6 bases from V and 5 bases from J, with 11 bases between. The CDR3 contains 14 residues. CDR1 SNHLY and CDR2 FYNNEI come from the germline V gene.

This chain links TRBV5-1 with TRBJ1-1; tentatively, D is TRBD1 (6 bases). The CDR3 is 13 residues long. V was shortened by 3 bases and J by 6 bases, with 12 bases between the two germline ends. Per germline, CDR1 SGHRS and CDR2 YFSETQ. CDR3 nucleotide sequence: TGCGCCAGCAGCTACGGACAGATCCCTGAAGCTTTCTTT. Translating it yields CASSYGQIPEAFF.

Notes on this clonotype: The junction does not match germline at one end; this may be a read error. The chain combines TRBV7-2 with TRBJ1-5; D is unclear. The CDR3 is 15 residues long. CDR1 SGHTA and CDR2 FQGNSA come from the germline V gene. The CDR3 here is CAGSLVAALNQPQHF. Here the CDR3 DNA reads TGTGCCGGCAGCTTAGTGGCTGCCCTCAATCAGCCCCAGCATTTT.